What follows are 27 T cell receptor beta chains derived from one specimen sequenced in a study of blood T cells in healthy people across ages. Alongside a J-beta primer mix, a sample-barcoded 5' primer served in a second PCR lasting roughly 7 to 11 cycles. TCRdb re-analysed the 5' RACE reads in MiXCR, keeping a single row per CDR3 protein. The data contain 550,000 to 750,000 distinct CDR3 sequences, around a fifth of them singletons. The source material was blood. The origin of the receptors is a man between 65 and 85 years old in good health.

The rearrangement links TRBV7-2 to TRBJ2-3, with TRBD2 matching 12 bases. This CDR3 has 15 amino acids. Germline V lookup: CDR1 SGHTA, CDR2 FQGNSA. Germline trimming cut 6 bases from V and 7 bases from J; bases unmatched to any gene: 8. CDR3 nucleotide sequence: TGTGCCAGCAGATCTAGCGGGGGGGCCATATATACGCAGTATTTT. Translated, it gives CASRSSGGAIYTQYF.

The CDR3 DNA reads TGTGCCAGCAGCCAAGATCCCAGGGGGGGCACTGGTGGCTACACCTTC. This sequence encodes CASSQDPRGGTGGYTF. The rearrangement uses TRBV3-1 and TRBJ1-2, with 7 bases lining up with TRBD1. Losses at the gene ends were 0 bases for V and 7 bases for J; bases not matched to a gene: 11. Germline V lookup: CDR1 LGHDT, CDR2 YNNKEL (reference sequence). The CDR3 runs 16 residues.

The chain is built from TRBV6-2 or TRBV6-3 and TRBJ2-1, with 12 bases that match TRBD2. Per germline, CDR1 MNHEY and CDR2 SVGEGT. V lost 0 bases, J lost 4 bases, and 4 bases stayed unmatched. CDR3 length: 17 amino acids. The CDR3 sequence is CASSYSPSGRAYNEQFF. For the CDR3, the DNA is TGTGCCAGCAGTTACTCCCCTAGCGGGAGGGCGTACAATGAGCAGTTCTTC.

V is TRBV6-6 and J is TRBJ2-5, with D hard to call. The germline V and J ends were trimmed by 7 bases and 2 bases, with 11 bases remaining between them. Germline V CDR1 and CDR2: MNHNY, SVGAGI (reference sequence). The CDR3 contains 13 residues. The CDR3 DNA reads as TGTGCCAGCAATAAAGACATGCAAGAGACCCAGTACTTC. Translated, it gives CASNKDMQETQYF.

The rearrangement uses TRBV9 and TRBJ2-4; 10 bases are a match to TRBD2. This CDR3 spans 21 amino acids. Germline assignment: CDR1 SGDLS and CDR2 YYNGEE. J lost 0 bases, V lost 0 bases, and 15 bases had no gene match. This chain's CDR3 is CASSVEGLGIAGGTAKNIQYF. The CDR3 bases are TGTGCCAGCAGCGTAGAGGGACTCGGGATAGCGGGAGGAACAGCCAAAAACATTCAGTACTTC.

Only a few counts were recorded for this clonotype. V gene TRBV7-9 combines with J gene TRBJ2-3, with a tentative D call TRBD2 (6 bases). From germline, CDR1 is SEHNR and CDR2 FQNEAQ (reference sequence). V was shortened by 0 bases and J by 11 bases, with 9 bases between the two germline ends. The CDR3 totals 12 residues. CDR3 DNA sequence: TGTGCCAGCAGCTTAGCCGGGAGTAGGCAGTATTTT. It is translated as CASSLAGSRQYF. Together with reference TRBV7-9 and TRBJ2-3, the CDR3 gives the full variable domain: DTGVSQNPRHKITKRGQNVTFRCDPISEHNRLYWYRQTLGQGPEFLTYFQNEAQLEKSRLLSDRFSAERPKGSFSTLEIQRTEQGDSAMYLCASSLAGSRQYFGPGTRLTVL.

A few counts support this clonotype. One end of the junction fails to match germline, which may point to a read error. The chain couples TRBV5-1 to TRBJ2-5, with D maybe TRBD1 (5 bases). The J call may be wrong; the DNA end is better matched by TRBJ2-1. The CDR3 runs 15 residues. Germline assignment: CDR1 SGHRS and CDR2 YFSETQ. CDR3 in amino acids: CASNLEQGLYNEQFF. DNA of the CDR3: TGCGCCAGCAACTTGGAGCAGGGCCTCTACAATGAGCAGTTCTTC.

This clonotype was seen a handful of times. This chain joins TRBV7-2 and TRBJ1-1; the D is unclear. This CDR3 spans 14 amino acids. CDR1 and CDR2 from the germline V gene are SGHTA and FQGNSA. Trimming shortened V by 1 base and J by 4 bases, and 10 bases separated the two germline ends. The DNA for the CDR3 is TGTGCCAGCAGCTTAGACAGTTTCGGCACTGAAGCTTTCTTT. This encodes CASSLDSFGTEAFF.

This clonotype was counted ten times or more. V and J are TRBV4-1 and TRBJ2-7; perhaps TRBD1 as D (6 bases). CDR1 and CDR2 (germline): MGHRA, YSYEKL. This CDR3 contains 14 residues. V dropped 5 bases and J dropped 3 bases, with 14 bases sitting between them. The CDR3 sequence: CASSLGRDNYEQYF. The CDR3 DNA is TGCGCCAGCAGCTTGGGCCGGGACAACTACGAGCAGTACTTC.

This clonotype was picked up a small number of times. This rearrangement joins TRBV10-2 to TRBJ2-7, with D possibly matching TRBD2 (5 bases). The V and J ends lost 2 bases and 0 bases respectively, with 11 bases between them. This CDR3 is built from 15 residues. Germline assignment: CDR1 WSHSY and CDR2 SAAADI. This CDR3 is CASSETQRSSYEQYF. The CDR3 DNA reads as TGCGCCAGCAGTGAGACCCAGCGGAGCTCCTACGAGCAGTACTTC.

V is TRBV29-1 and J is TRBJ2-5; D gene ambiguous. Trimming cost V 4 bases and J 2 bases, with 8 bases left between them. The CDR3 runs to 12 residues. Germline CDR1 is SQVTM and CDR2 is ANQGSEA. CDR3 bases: TGCAGCGTTGTAGGAGTGCAAGAGACCCAGTACTTC. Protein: CSVVGVQETQYF.

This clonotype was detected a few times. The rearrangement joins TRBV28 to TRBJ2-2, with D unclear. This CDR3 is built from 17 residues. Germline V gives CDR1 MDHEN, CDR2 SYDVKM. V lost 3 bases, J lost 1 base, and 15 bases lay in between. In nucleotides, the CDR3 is TGTGCCAGCAGTTTCGTTGGCCGGATCCAGAACACCGGGGAGCTGTTTTTT. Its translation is CASSFVGRIQNTGELFF.

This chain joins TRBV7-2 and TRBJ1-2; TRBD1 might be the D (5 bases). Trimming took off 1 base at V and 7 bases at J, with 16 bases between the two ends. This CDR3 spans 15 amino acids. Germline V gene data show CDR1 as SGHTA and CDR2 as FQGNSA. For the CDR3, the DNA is TGTGCCAGCAGCTTAGTTCCTGGACAAGTAACTGGCTACACCTTC. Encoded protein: CASSLVPGQVTGYTF.

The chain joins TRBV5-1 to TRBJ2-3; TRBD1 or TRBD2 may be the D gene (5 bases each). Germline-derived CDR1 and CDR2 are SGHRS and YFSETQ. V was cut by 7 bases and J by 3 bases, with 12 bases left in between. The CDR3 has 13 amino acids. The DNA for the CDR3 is TGCGCCAGCGGGACGGTCGAAACAGATACGCAGTATTTT. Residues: CASGTVETDTQYF.

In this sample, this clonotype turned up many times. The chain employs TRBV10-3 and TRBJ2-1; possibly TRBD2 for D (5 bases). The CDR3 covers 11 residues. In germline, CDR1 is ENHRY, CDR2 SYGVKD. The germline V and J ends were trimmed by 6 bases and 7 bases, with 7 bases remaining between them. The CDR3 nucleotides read TGTGCCATCAGAAGGAGGAATGAGCAGTTCTTC. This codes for CAIRRRNEQFF.

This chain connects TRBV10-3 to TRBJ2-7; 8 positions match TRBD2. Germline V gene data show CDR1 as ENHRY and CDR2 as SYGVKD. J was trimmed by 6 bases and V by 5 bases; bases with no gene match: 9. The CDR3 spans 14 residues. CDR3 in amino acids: CAISMPGGRSEQYF. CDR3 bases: TGTGCCATCAGTATGCCGGGGGGGAGATCCGAGCAGTACTTC.

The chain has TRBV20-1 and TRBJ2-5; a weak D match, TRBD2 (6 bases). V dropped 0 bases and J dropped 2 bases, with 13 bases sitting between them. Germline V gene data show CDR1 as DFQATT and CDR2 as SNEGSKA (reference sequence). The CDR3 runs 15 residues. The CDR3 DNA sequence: TGCAGTGCTAGAGATGTGGGGGGAGTTCAAGAGACCCAGTACTTC. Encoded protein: CSARDVGGVQETQYF.

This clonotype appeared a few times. The CDR3 region has the DNA TGCGCCAGCAGCTTCCAGGGGGCAATGGACACTGAAGCTTTCTTT. Encoded protein: CASSFQGAMDTEAFF. V usage is TRBV5-1 and J usage is TRBJ1-1; 8 bases are shared with TRBD1. This CDR3 contains 15 residues. The J segment lost 3 bases and the V segment lost 2 bases, leaving 6 bases of the junction unmatched. From germline, CDR1 is SGHRS and CDR2 YFSETQ. The full variable domain, completed using reference TRBV5-1 and TRBJ1-1, is KAGVTQTPRYLIKTRGQQVTLSCSPISGHRSVSWYQQTPGQGLQFLFEYFSETQRNKGNFPGRFSGRQFSNSRSEMNVSTLELGDSALYLCASSFQGAMDTEAFFGQGTRLTVV.

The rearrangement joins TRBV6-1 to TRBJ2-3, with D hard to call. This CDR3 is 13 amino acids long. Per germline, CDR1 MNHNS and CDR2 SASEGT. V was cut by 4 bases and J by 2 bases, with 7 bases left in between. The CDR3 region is CASSGSYTDTQYF. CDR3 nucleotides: TGTGCCAGCAGTGGAAGTTACACAGATACGCAGTATTTT.

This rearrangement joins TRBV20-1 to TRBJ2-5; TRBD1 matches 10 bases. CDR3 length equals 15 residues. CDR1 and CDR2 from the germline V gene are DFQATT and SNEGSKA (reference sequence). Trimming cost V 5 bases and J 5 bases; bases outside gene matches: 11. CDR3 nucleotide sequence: TGCAGTGCTCGGCCCGGGACAGGGGATGGGGAGACCCAGTACTTC. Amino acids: CSARPGTGDGETQYF.

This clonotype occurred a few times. The CDR3: CASSPLTSGYNEQFF. CDR3 nucleotides: TGCGCCAGCAGCCCCCTGACTAGCGGATACAATGAGCAGTTCTTC. The J gene is TRBJ2-1, the V gene TRBV5-1; the match to TRBD2 covers 9 bases. From germline, CDR1 is SGHRS and CDR2 YFSETQ. V lost 4 bases to trimming and J lost 4 bases; unmatched junction nucleotides: 6. The CDR3 is 15 amino acids.

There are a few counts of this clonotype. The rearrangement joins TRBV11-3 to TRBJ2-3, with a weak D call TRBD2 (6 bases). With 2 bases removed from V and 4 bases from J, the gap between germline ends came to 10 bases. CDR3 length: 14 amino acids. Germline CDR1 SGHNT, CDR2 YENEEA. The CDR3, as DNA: TGTGCCAGCAGCTTAAACGGGGAGGCAGATACGCAGTATTTT. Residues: CASSLNGEADTQYF. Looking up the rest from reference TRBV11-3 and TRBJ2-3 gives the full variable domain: EAGVVQSPRYKIIEKKQPVAFWCNPISGHNTLYWYLQNLGQGPELLIRYENEEAVDDSQLPKDRFSAERLKGVDSTLKIQPAELGDSAVYLCASSLNGEADTQYFGPGTRLTVL.

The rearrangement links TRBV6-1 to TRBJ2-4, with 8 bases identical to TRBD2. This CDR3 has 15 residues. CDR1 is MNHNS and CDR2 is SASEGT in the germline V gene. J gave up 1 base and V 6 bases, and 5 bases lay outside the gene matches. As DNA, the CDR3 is TGTGCCAGCAGCCCGCGGGAGGCGGCCAAAAACATTCAGTACTTC. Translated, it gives CASSPREAAKNIQYF.

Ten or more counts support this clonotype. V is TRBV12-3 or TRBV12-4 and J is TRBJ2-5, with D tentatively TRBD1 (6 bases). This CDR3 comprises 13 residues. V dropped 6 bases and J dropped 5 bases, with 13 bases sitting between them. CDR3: CASSSRGRETQYF. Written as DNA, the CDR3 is TGTGCCAGCAGCTCCAGGGGCAGGGAGACCCAGTACTTC.

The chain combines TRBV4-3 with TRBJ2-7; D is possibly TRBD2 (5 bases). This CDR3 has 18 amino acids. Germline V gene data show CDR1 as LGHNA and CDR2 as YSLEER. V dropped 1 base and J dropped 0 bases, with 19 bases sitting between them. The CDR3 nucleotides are TGCGCCAGCAGCCAAGTCCCTGTGGCGGGTATGAGCTCCTACGAGCAGTACTTC. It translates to CASSQVPVAGMSSYEQYF.

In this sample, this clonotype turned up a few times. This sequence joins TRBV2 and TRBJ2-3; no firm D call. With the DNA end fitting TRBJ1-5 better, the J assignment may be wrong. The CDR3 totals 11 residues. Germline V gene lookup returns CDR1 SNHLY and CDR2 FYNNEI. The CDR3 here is CVSRLGDTQHF. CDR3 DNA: TGTGTCAGTCGACTAGGAGATACGCAGCATTTT.

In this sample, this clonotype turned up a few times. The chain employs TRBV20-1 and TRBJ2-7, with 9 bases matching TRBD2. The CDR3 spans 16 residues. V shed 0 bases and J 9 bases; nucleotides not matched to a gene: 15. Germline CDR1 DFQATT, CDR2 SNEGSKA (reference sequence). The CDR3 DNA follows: TGCAGTGCTAGAGATCCGATTAGCGGGAGTCTTGTAGGGCAGTACTTC. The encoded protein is CSARDPISGSLVGQYF.